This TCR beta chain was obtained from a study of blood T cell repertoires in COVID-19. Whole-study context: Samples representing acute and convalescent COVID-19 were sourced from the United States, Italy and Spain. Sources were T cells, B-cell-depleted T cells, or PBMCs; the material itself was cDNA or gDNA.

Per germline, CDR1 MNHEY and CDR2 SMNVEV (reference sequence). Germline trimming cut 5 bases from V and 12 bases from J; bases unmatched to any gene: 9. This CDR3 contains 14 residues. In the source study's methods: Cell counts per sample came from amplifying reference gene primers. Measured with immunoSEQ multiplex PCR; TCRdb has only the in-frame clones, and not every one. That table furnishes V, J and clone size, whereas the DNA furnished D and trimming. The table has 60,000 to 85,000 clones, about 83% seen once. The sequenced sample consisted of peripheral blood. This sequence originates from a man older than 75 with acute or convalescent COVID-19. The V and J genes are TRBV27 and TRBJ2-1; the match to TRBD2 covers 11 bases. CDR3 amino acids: CASSLAGGTLGQFF. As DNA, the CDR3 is TGTGCCAGCAGTCTAGCGGGGGGCACACTTGGGCAGTTCTTC.